The 25 T cell receptor beta chains in this list originate from one sample, sequenced in a study of T-cell memory formation after mild COVID-19. TCRdb processed the 5' RACE reads anew with MiXCR; each CDR3 protein has one entry. Among approximately 500,000 distinct CDR3 sequences listed, nearly 25% were seen once. The sequenced material came from PBMCs or a T cell subset sorted from them (not recorded which). These receptors originate from an adult woman who had mild COVID-19 (a few samples of this study predate the infection). Cell type and time point are not known.

The V call is TRBV12-3 or TRBV12-4, the J call TRBJ2-7; the match to TRBD2 covers 9 bases. V dropped 7 bases and J dropped 0; count of bases not matched to a gene: 4. The CDR3 covers 14 residues. The CDR3 DNA follows: TGTGCCAGCACCCTTAGCGGGGGCTCCTACGAGCAGTACTTC. Its translation: CASTLSGGSYEQYF.

The rearrangement joins TRBV7-3 to TRBJ2-1, with 10 bases matching TRBD1. The V gene end was trimmed by 4 bases and the J gene end by 7 bases; junction bases not matched to a gene: 10. CDR1 SGHTA and CDR2 FQGTGA come from the germline V gene. CDR3 size: 16 residues. Written as DNA, the CDR3 is TGTGCCAGCAGCTCAGATAGGGACAGGGGCGGAAATGAGCAGTTCTTC. This translates into CASSSDRDRGGNEQFF.

The gene calls are TRBV5-1 and TRBJ1-1; D is unclear. Germline-derived CDR1 and CDR2 are SGHRS and YFSETQ. CDR3 length: 14 amino acids. The ends were cut back, 2 bases at V and 3 bases at J, with 11 bases in the middle. The CDR3 region has the DNA TGCGCCAGCAGCTTAGCGACAAGATACACTGAAGCTTTCTTT. Residues: CASSLATRYTEAFF.

The rearrangement joins TRBV29-1 to TRBJ2-7; 12 nucleotides line up with TRBD2. V lost 6 bases to trimming and J lost 2 bases; unmatched junction nucleotides: 2. The CDR3 spans 13 residues. Germline assignment: CDR1 SQVTM and CDR2 ANQGSEA. The CDR3 DNA sequence: TGCAGCGTGCTAGCGGGAGGGCCCTACGAGCAGTACTTC. Its protein is CSVLAGGPYEQYF.

The rearrangement links TRBV6-2 or TRBV6-3 to TRBJ2-5, with TRBD1 identical over 10 bases. This CDR3 has 17 residues. The germline gives CDR1 MNHEY, CDR2 SVGEGT. V shed 2 bases, J shed 0 bases, and the junction held 6 bases outside the gene matches. CDR3 sequence: CASSYDGTGDDQETQYF. The CDR3, as DNA: TGTGCCAGCAGTTACGATGGGACAGGGGACGACCAAGAGACCCAGTACTTC.

This clonotype appeared many times. This chain links TRBV27 with TRBJ2-7, with 8 bases matching TRBD2. V was clipped by 5 bases and J by 7 bases; unmatched bases: 4. Germline V gene data show CDR1 as MNHEY and CDR2 as SMNVEV (reference sequence). CDR3 length equals 12 residues. CDR3 sequence: CASSLGGVEQYF. CDR3 DNA: TGTGCCAGCAGTCTCGGGGGGGTGGAGCAGTACTTC.

V and J are TRBV20-1 and TRBJ2-2; the D call may be TRBD1 or TRBD2 (5 bases each). The CDR3 loop spans 13 amino acids. V lost 5 bases and J 1 base, leaving 8 bases between the germline ends. Germline V CDR1 and CDR2: DFQATT, SNEGSKA (reference sequence). The CDR3 here is CSAGGRNTGELFF. The CDR3 DNA sequence: TGCAGTGCTGGGGGACGGAACACCGGGGAGCTGTTTTTT.

This clonotype was found once. CDR3 residues: CASGPSGISETQYF. The CDR3 DNA follows: TGTGCTAGTGGCCCAAGCGGGATAAGTGAGACCCAGTACTTC. The genes are TRBV12-5 and TRBJ2-5; 7 bases map to TRBD2. The germline V gene has CDR1 LGHNT and CDR2 FRNRAP. This CDR3 has 14 amino acids. Unmatched junction bases numbered 9, after V lost 6 bases and J lost 5 bases.

The table lists this clonotype with many counts. V and J are TRBV3-1 and TRBJ2-7; D gene unclear. The CDR3 loop spans 12 amino acids. V was pared by 4 bases and J by 1 base, with 5 bases between. The germline CDR1 and CDR2 sequences are LGHDT and YNNKEL (reference sequence). Here the CDR3 DNA reads TGTGCCAGCAGCCGTACTTCCTACGAGCAGTACTTC. Protein product: CASSRTSYEQYF.

The chain is built from TRBV24-1 and TRBJ2-5; the D gene is possibly TRBD2 (5 bases). CDR3 length: 11 amino acids. The ends were cut back, 6 bases at V and 7 bases at J, with 8 bases in the middle. Per germline, CDR1 KGHDR and CDR2 SFDVKD. As DNA, the CDR3 is TGTGCCACCAGTAGCGGACGGACCCAGTACTTC. Translation: CATSSGRTQYF.

The chain links TRBV18 to TRBJ2-1; D gene uncertain. V was shortened by 2 bases and J by 8 bases, with 7 bases between the two germline ends. The CDR3 has 12 amino acids. Looked up from germline, CDR1 is KGHSH and CDR2 is LQKENI. CDR3: CASSPTSDEQFF. The CDR3 nucleotides read TGTGCCAGCTCACCAACGAGTGATGAGCAGTTCTTC.

At least ten counts were recorded for this clonotype. The chain carries TRBV12-3 or TRBV12-4 and TRBJ1-1; D unclear. V gave up 3 bases and J gave up 4 bases, with 9 bases separating them. The CDR3 length is 13 residues. The CDR3 DNA sequence: TGTGCCAGCAGTTTTTCGGGGAGCACTGAAGCTTTCTTT. Translation: CASSFSGSTEAFF.

This chain joins TRBV5-1 and TRBJ2-7; D is uncertain. The CDR3 length is 13 residues. CDR1 is SGHRS and CDR2 is YFSETQ in the germline V gene. V lost 0 bases, J lost 7 bases, and 11 bases lay in between. DNA for the CDR3: TGCGCCAGCAGCTTGGTTGTCCCTGTGGAGCAGTACTTC. Encoded protein: CASSLVVPVEQYF.

This clonotype was seen more than once but under ten times. This rearrangement joins TRBV6-2 or TRBV6-3 to TRBJ2-7, with TRBD2 identical over 7 bases. V was pared by 6 bases and J by 3 bases, with 5 bases of the junction left unmatched. The CDR3 is made up of 13 amino acids. The germline V gene encodes CDR1 MNHEY and CDR2 SVGEGT. CDR3 bases: TGTGCCAGCAGCTACGGGAGGTACTACGAGCAGTACTTC. Protein: CASSYGRYYEQYF.

This clonotype has just a few counts. Written as DNA, the CDR3 is TGTGCCAGCAGCCCAACCCTCAGGGATCTGGAGACCCAGTACTTC. Amino acid sequence: CASSPTLRDLETQYF. This chain joins TRBV5-4 and TRBJ2-5, with TRBD1 as a possible D gene (5 bases). CDR1 SGHNT and CDR2 YYREEE come from the germline V gene (reference sequence). V lost 4 bases and J lost 5, with 18 bases in between. The CDR3 has 15 residues.

This clonotype was observed a few times. The chain joins TRBV19 to TRBJ1-2; 7 bases map to TRBD1. The CDR3 sequence is 14 residues long. Germline CDR1 and CDR2: LNHDA and SQIVND (reference sequence). V shed 4 bases and J 4 bases; nucleotides not matched to a gene: 6. The CDR3 sequence: CASSTGTEIYGYTF. CDR3 in DNA: TGTGCCAGTAGTACGGGGACAGAAATCTATGGCTACACCTTC. The full variable domain, with the rest looked up from reference TRBV19 and TRBJ1-2, is DGGITQSPKYLFRKEGQNVTLSCEQNLNHDAMYWYRQDPGQGLRLIYYSQIVNDFQKGDIAEGYSVSREKKESFPLTVTSAQKNPTAFYLCASSTGTEIYGYTFGSGTRLTVV.

This clonotype was counted a few times. V is TRBV9 and J is TRBJ2-3; 12 nucleotides match TRBD1. Trimming cost V 3 bases and J 1 base; bases outside gene matches: 9. This CDR3 has 18 amino acids. Germline-derived CDR1 and CDR2 are SGDLS and YYNGEE. CDR3 sequence: CASSAPGQGASRTDTQYF. DNA of the CDR3: TGTGCCAGCAGCGCACCGGGACAGGGGGCCTCCCGCACAGATACGCAGTATTTT.

V is TRBV7-9 and J is TRBJ1-2, with D unclear. This CDR3 has 14 residues. Germline V gene lookup returns CDR1 SEHNR and CDR2 FQNEAQ (reference sequence). Trimming left V 5 bases short and J 2 bases short, with 12 bases between. The CDR3 sequence: CASSPLSGNYGYTF. In DNA form, the CDR3 reads TGTGCCAGCAGCCCACTGTCGGGGAACTATGGCTACACCTTC.

This clonotype was observed a handful of times. The rearrangement joins TRBV20-1 to TRBJ2-7; D unresolved. V gave up 1 base and J gave up 0 bases, with 7 bases separating them. The CDR3 contains 13 residues. The germline V gene encodes CDR1 DFQATT and CDR2 SNEGSKA (reference sequence). CDR3 sequence: CSARGVSSYEQYF. CDR3 DNA sequence: TGCAGTGCTAGAGGGGTGAGCTCCTACGAGCAGTACTTC.

This clonotype was detected only a few times. The chain recombines TRBV21-1 with TRBJ2-4; no check of the table's D call, TRBD2, against the DNA was made. TRBV21-1 is a pseudogene locus. This CDR3 contains 17 residues. CDR3 in amino acids: CASSSTSGAIAKNIQYF. The CDR3, as DNA: TGTGCCAGCAGCAGCACTAGCGGAGCGATAGCCAAAAACATTCAGTACTTC.

J is TRBJ1-2 and V is TRBV28, with no clear D. Trimming removed 2 bases from V and 2 bases from J, with 9 bases in between. The CDR3 extends over 14 amino acids. Per germline, CDR1 MDHEN and CDR2 SYDVKM. In DNA, the CDR3 is TGTGCCAGCAGTTTAAGGTGGCCGAACTATGGCTACACCTTC. Its translation is CASSLRWPNYGYTF.

The CDR3 sequence: CASSGGQGSGYGYTF. As DNA, the CDR3 is TGCGCCAGCAGCGGAGGACAGGGGAGTGGATATGGCTACACCTTC. The J gene is TRBJ1-2, the V gene TRBV5-1; TRBD1 matches at 9 bases. The CDR3 spans 15 residues. CDR1 is SGHRS, CDR2 YFSETQ, per germline. V gave up 4 bases and J gave up 5 bases; unmatched junction bases: 9.

This clonotype occurred a few times. The genes are TRBV7-6 and TRBJ2-1; tentatively, D is TRBD1 or TRBD2 (5 bases each). From germline, CDR1 is SGHVS and CDR2 FNYEAQ. The germline V and J ends were trimmed by 1 base and 5 bases, with 12 bases remaining between them. The CDR3 is made up of 15 amino acids. This CDR3 reads CASSLGSGTDNEQFF. The CDR3 bases are TGTGCCAGCAGCTTAGGTAGTGGGACCGACAATGAGCAGTTCTTC.

The V gene is TRBV5-1, the J gene TRBJ2-3; TRBD1 might be the D (5 bases). The CDR3 is made up of 11 amino acids. In germline, CDR1 is SGHRS, CDR2 YFSETQ. Trimming stripped 4 bases from V and 7 bases from J, with 7 bases between. CDR3 sequence (DNA): TGCGCCAGCAGCCCGGACAATACGCAGTATTTT. It translates to CASSPDNTQYF.

The chain carries TRBV20-1 and TRBJ1-5, with D hard to call. V was shortened by 6 bases and J by 4 bases, with 19 bases between the two germline ends. Germline values: CDR1 DFQATT, CDR2 SNEGSKA (reference sequence). This CDR3 has 15 amino acids. CDR3 region: CSAKGRVFQNQPQHF. The CDR3 nucleotides are TGCAGTGCGAAGGGAAGGGTTTTCCAAAATCAGCCCCAGCATTTT.